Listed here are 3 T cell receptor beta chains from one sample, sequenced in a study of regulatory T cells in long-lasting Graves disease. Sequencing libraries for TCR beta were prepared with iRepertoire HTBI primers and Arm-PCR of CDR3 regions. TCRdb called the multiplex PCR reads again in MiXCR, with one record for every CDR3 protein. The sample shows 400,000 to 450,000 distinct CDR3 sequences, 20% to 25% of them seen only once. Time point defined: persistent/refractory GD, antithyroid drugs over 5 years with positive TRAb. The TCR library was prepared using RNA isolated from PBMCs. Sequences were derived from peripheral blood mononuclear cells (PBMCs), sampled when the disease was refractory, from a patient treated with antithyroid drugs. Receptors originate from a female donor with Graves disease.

In nucleotides, the CDR3 is TGTGCCAGTAGTATAGGCGGGGGAAGAGCCTACGAGCAGTACTTC. It codes for CASSIGGGRAYEQYF. The chain uses TRBV19 and TRBJ2-7; 7 bases map to TRBD2. Per the germline V gene, CDR1 is LNHDA and CDR2 is SQIVND (reference sequence). The CDR3 is made up of 15 amino acids. The V segment lost 1 base and the J segment 2 bases; nucleotides outside the gene matches: 5. The complete variable domain, with remaining parts taken from reference TRBV19 and TRBJ2-7, reads DGGITQSPKYLFRKEGQNVTLSCEQNLNHDAMYWYRQDPGQGLRLIYYSQIVNDFQKGDIAEGYSVSREKKESFPLTVTSAQKNPTAFYLCASSIGGGRAYEQYFGPGTRLTVT.

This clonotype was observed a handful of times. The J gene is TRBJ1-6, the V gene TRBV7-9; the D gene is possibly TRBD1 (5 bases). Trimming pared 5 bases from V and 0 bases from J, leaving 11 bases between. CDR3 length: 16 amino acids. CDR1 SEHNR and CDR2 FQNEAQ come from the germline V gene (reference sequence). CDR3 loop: CASSPRQSSYNSPLHF. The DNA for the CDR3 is TGTGCCAGCAGCCCTAGACAGAGCTCCTATAATTCACCCCTCCACTTT.

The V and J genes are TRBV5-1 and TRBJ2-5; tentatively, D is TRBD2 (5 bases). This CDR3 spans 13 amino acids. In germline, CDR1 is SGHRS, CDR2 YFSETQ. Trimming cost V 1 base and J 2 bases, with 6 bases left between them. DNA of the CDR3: TGCGCCAGCAGCTTGACTAGTCAAGAGACCCAGTACTTC. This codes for CASSLTSQETQYF.